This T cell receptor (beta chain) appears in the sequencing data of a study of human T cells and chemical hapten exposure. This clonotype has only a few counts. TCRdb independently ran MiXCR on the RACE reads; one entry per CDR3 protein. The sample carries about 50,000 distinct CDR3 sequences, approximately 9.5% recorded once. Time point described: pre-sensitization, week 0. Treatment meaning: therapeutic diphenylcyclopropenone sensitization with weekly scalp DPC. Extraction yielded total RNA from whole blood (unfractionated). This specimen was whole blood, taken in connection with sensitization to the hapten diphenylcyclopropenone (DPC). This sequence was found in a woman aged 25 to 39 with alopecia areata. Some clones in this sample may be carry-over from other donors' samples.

The CDR3 coding sequence is TGTGCCAGCAGTGCTAGCAGGGGAGGTAGCAATCAGCCCCAGCATTTT. It codes for CASSASRGGSNQPQHF. This chain connects TRBV12-3 or TRBV12-4 to TRBJ1-5; the D gene is possibly TRBD1 (6 bases). The CDR3 loop spans 16 amino acids. Deletions cut 5 bases from V and 0 bases from J, with 14 bases between.